This T cell receptor (beta chain) was captured in a study of shared clonotypes between healthy human individuals. Study-wide context: The study used three CD4 naive, three CD4 memory, two CD8 naive and one CD8 memory plate per donor. Whole-study findings and limits: Only blood was sampled; tissue repertoires likely differ.

Splitting of each subset's genomic DNA was done evenly across several immunoSEQ plates. Profiled with immunoSEQ multiplex PCR; TCRdb holds only in-frame clones, not every one. The table includes about 960,000 clones, over 60% detected once. Into CD45RA+ naive and CD45RA-negative memory subsets, the CD4+ cells were split. The CDR3 length is 15 residues. This clone was seen only once. The antigen is not known. The gene calls are TRBV21-1 and TRBJ2-5; TRBD1 is the table's D call, not checked against the DNA. TRBV21-1 is a pseudogene segment. The TCR originated in a man between 18 and 35 years old in good health. The source material was memory CD4+ T cells sorted from blood. Subset denoted: CD45RA-negative fraction. CDR3: CAFVSLTGTGGTQYF. The CDR3, as DNA: TGTGCGTTCGTTTCGCTTACCGGGACAGGGGGGACCCAGTACTTC.